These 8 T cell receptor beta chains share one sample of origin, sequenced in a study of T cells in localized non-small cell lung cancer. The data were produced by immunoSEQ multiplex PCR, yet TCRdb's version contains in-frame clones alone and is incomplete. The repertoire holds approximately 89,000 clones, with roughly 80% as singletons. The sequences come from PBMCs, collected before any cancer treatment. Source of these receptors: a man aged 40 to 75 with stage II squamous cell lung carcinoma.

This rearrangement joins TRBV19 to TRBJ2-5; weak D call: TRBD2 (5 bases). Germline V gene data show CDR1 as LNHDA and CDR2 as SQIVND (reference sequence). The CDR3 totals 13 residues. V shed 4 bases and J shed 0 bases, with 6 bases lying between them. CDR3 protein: CASSTGYQETQYF. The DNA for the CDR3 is TGTGCCAGTAGTACGGGGTACCAAGAGACCCAGTACTTC.

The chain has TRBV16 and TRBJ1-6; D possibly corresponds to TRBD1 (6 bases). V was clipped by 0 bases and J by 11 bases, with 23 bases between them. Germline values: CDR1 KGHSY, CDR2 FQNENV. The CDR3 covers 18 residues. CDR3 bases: TGTGCCAGCAGCCAATCGCGGGGGGCTTCTACCCGGTTGGCACCCCTCCACTTT. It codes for CASSQSRGASTRLAPLHF.

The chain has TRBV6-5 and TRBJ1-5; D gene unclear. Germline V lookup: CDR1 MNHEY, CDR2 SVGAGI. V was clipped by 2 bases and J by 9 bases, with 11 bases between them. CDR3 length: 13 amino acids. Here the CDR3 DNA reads TGTGCCAGCAGTTACGGGCGGTATCGGCCCCAGCATTTT. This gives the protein CASSYGRYRPQHF.

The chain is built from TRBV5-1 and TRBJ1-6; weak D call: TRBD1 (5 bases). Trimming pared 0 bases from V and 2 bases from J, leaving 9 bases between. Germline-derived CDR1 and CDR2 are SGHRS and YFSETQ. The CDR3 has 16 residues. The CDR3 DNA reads TGCGCCAGCAGCTTGGAAGGGGCAACCTATAATTCACCCCTCCACTTT. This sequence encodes CASSLEGATYNSPLHF.

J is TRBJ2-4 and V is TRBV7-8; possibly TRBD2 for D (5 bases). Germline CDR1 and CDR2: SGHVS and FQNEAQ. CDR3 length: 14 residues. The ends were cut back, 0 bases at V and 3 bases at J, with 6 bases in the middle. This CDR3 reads CASSLAGSKNIQYF. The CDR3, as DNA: TGTGCCAGCAGCTTAGCAGGGAGCAAAAACATTCAGTACTTC.

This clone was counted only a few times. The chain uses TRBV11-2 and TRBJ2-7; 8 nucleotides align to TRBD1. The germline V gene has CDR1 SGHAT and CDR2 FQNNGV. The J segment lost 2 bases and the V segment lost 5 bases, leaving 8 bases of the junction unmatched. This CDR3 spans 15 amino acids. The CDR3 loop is CASSPYRGATYEQYF. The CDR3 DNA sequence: TGTGCCAGCAGCCCCTACAGGGGGGCTACCTACGAGCAGTACTTC.

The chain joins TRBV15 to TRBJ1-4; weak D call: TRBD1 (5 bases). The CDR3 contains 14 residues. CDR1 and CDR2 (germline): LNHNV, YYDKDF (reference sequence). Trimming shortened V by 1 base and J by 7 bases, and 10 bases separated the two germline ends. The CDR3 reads CATSRARVGEKLFF. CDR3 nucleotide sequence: TGTGCCACCAGCAGAGCCAGGGTGGGTGAAAAACTGTTTTTT.

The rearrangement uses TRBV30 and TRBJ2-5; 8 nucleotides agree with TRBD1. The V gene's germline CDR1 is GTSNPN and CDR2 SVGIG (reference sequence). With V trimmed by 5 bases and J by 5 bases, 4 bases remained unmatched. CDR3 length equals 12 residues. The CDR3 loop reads CAWDRGGETQYF. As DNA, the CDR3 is TGTGCCTGGGACAGGGGTGGCGAGACCCAGTACTTC.